This paragraph reports one T cell receptor beta chain. The data belong to a study of cytomegalovirus exposure and HLA in healthy donors. Study-wide context: HLA-typed donors contributed some 83 million unique TCRs, which were held in an early data release.

PCR primers comprised 60 Vbeta and 13 Jbeta primers. Some clones are missing from TCRdb's copy, which holds only in-frame ones; the method was immunoSEQ multiplex PCR. This table holds about 95,000 clones, 65% to 90% found once. Germline assignment: CDR1 GTSNPN and CDR2 SVGIG (reference sequence). This CDR3 has 13 amino acids. V lost 4 bases, J lost 4 bases, and 4 bases stayed unmatched. The TCR originated in a man under 40 in good health and CMV-seropositive. Sequencing was performed on PBMCs. The chain employs TRBV30 and TRBJ2-1; 7 nucleotides line up with TRBD1. CDR3: CAWTTGLYNEQFF. In DNA, the CDR3 is TGTGCCTGGACGACAGGGCTATACAATGAGCAGTTCTTC.